This TCR beta chain was recorded in a study of identical twins. This clonotype was counted ten times or more. Antigen specificity is unknown. Study-wide results and caveats: Zero-insertion analyses might be partly confounded by invariant T cells like MAIT and iNKT.

The V end lost 4 bases, the J end lost 8 bases, and 3 bases lay between the germline ends. Germline V gene data show CDR1 as SEHNR and CDR2 as FQNEAQ (reference sequence). The CDR3 runs 10 residues. MiXCR, applied by TCRdb to the 5' RACE reads, yields one record per CDR3 protein. Of around 680,000 distinct CDR3 sequences in the sample, roughly 8% were seen once. This same sample was also taken into another study, of yellow fever vaccine responses in identical twins.

Sequenced input: PBMCs. The source is a woman aged 18-29 years in good health. V gene TRBV7-9 combines with J gene TRBJ2-1; the D is unclear. In nucleotides, the CDR3 is TGTGCCAGCAGCTGGGATGAGCAGTTCTTC. Amino acids: CASSWDEQFF.